This T cell receptor beta chain was retrieved from a study of blood T cell repertoires in COVID-19. Study information: Italy, Spain and the United States were the sources of the convalescent and acute COVID-19 samples.

Per the authors' pipeline: Amplification from reference gene primers served as the basis for estimated nucleated cell counts. TCRdb keeps only in-frame clones here, not all; method: immunoSEQ multiplex PCR. D and trimming were read from the DNA, whereas the V and J calls and clone size are those reported in that table. Of roughly 250,000 clones in the sample, approximately 89% are singletons; the top ten hold over 2%. Germline CDR1 is SGHNT and CDR2 is YYREEE (reference sequence). The CDR3 spans 16 residues. V shed 5 bases, J shed 0 bases, and the junction held 5 bases outside the gene matches. Input material: peripheral blood. The chain uses TRBV5-4 and TRBJ1-6; 7 positions agree with TRBD1. This clonotype was sampled from a woman aged 45-65 years with acute or convalescent COVID-19. The CDR3 loop is CASRETGFSYNSPLHF. In DNA, the CDR3 is TGTGCCAGCAGGGAGACAGGGTTCTCCTATAATTCACCCCTCCACTTT.